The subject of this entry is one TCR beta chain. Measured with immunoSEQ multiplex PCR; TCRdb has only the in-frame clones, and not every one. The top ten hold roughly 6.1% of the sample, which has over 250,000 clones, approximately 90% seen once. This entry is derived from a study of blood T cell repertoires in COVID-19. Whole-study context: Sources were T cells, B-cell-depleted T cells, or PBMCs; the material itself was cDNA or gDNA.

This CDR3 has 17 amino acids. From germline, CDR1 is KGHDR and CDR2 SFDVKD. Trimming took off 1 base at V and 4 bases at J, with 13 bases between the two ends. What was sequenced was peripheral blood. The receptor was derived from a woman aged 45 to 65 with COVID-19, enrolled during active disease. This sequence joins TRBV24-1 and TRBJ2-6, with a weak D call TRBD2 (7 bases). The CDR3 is CATSDFRGAGGANVLTF. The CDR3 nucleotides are TGTGCCACCAGTGATTTCCGGGGGGCTGGAGGGGCCAACGTCCTGACTTTC.